This T cell receptor (beta chain) was obtained from a study of shared clonotypes between healthy human individuals (dated by TCRdb to between 2020 and 2021). Notes on the research overall: The cohort included three men and a couple of women between 18 and 49 years of age. Per donor, three plates each were used for CD4 naive and CD4 memory, two for CD8 naive, and one for CD8 memory. Blood TCR repertoires of a handful of healthy adults were deeply sequenced to estimate repertoire size and the extent of clonotype sharing between individuals. To increase sequencing depth and limit assay-specific biases, TCR repertoire library preparation and sequencing were carried out by different laboratories using diverse techniques. Between about 0.8 and 9 billion PBMCs per donor were obtained by leukapheresis.

Using the deep immunoSEQ assay, TCR CDR3 regions were amplified from genomic DNA by multiplex PCR. Extracted genomic DNA from each cell subset was distributed evenly across all wells of several immunoSEQ 96-well plates, and each plate was treated as a replicate. For sorted subsets, around 0.2 ug of genomic DNA, equivalent to 25,000 to 35,000 T cell genomes, went into each replicate PCR. Purified libraries were quantified with a Qubit 3.0 fluorometer, sized on a Bioanalyzer 2100, and re-quantified with the KAPA Library Quantification kit. Every immunoSEQ 96-well plate was sequenced on a dedicated single-read 150-cycle Illumina NextSeq 550 flow cell. The study's processing was this. Because only junctional sequences without quality scores were contained in the immunoSEQ output, filtering matching that applied to full-length reads could not be performed. Sequences were annotated with PyIR, a Python wrapper for IgBLAST v1.9, and V/J genes and CDR3 were assigned using IMGT germline references. Reads were filtered out if the reads had weak V/J assignments (E-value above 1e-6), no CDR3, stop codons, out-of-frame junctions, or ambiguous translated residues. V3J clonotypes were defined by identical inferred V gene, J gene, and CDR3 amino acid sequence. Percentage overlap between repertoires was calculated by dividing the number of shared unique clonotypes by the size of the smaller repertoire. RTK rarefaction, the Chao1 estimator, and Recon v2.1 estimates of unobserved clonotypes were used to assess repertoire richness. OLGA was used to compute generation probabilities for all TCRbeta clonotypes that the gDNA method yielded from a few donors. TCRdb provides this immuneACCESS table in a form limited to in-frame rearrangements. Some clones are lacking; in checked studies, under half of them reflect an unresolved V gene, and why the rest are absent is not known. V and J calls and clone size are those listed in that table; D and trimming were worked out from the DNA. Within this sample are about 1 million clones, with more than 65% of them counted one time only. Roughly 1.5% of the sample lies in the top ten.

In the case of this clone: The target of this receptor is not known. One base away there is no much larger clone; base qualities are not given.

The investigation overall reported the following: Sharing across a handful of donors was observed for around 5% of naive CD4, 3% to 3.5% of naive CD8, 2.3% of memory CD4, and roughly 0.4% of memory CD8 clonotypes. Pairwise subsampling indicated that sequencing depth was expected to affect the degree of clonotype sharing among donors. Naive subsets generally had larger estimated clonotype richness than memory subsets. Only blood was sampled, and tissue TCR repertoires likely differ from those in blood. The small number of donors limited the genetic and exposure-history diversity represented. Compared with non-shared clonotypes, clonotypes shared by all four sorted-subset donors had higher generation probabilities. Incomplete sequencing was indicated by rarefaction of sorted-subset datasets, despite the large sequencing depth.

Donors were healthy HIV-negative adults with no recently reported acute infections or vaccinations. All donors were Caucasian adults living in Nashville, Tennessee, USA. CD4+ T cells were enriched through magnetic negative selection, after which naive cells were positively selected on CD45RA and the remaining negative fraction served as the memory subset. Blood was obtained by leukapheresis, after which PBMCs were separated by Ficoll-Histopaque density gradient centrifugation and cryopreserved in liquid nitrogen vapor phase. Purity and quantity of every magnetically sorted T cell population were checked by analytical flow cytometry. From each sorted fraction, genomic DNA was isolated and quantified by UV absorbance on a Nanodrop 2000c. The germline V gene encodes CDR1 SGHTA and CDR2 FQGNSA. V is cut by 1 base and J by 4 bases, and the space between the germline ends is 20 bases. The CDR3 measures 17 amino acids from cysteine to phenylalanine. Of all the DNA, just the CDR3 is kept, 51 bases in frame from base 1.

This clonotype originated in a man between 18 and 35 years old in good health. The chain is assembled from TRBV7-2 and TRBJ2-7; the best D guess is TRBD2, with 5 bases matching. The sample consisted of memory CD4+ T cells sorted from blood. According to the study, the label for this sample's cell subset or site signals: CD45RA-negative fraction. CDR3 loop: CASSLGGKGRGLYEQYF. In nucleotide form, the sequence is TGTGCCAGCAGCTTAGGAGGGAAGGGTAGAGGTCTTTACGAGCAGTACTTC.